What follows describes a single T cell receptor beta chain. Antigen unknown. The assay was immunoSEQ multiplex PCR, and TCRdb's table has in-frame clones only and misses some. Of approximately 160,000 clones listed, 70% to 90% are singletons. J was trimmed by 5 bases and V by 3 bases; bases with no gene match: 4. This CDR3 region has 15 residues. CDR1 is SGHTA, CDR2 FQGTGA, per germline. This entry comes from a study of cytomegalovirus exposure and HLA in healthy donors. Regarding the study as a whole: Reports showed the classifier diagnosing cytomegalovirus status with high specificity and sensitivity.

The donors were in the roughly 120-subject validation cohort; that cohort was separate from the roughly 730-subject first cohort. The sequenced material came from PBMCs. The receptor was derived from a woman in her thirties in good health and CMV-seronegative. The chain is built from TRBV7-3 and TRBJ2-1; the match to TRBD2 covers 10 bases. The CDR3 spells CASSFSGRPHNEQFF. In DNA form, the CDR3 reads TGTGCCAGCAGCTTTAGCGGGAGGCCTCACAATGAGCAGTTCTTC.